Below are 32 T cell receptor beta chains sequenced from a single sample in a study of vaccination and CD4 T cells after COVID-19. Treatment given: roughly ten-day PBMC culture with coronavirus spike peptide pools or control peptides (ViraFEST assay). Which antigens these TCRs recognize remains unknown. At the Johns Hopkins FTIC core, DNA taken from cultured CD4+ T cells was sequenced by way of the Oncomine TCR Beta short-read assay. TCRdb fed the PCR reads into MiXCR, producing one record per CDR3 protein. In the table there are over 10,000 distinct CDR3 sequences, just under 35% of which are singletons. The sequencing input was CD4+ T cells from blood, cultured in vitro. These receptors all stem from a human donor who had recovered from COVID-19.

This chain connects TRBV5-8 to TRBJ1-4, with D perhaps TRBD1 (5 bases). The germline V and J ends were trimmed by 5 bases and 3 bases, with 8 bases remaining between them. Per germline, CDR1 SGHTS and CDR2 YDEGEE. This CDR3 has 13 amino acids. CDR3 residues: CASSPGANEKLFF. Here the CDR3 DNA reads TGTGCCAGCAGTCCGGGGGCTAATGAAAAACTGTTTTTT.

CDR3 region: CASSFRQSGANVLTF. In nucleotides, the CDR3 is TGTGCCAGCAGCTTTCGCCAGTCTGGGGCCAACGTCCTGACTTTC. The gene calls are TRBV7-9 and TRBJ2-6, with no clear D. V lost 3 bases and J lost 1, with 7 bases in between. The germline V gene encodes CDR1 SEHNR and CDR2 FQNEAQ (reference sequence). CDR3 length: 15 residues.

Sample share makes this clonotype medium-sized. CDR3 DNA: TGCAGTGCTAGAGATCACAGGGTTGGAAACACCATATATTTT. Translating it yields CSARDHRVGNTIYF. This chain links TRBV20-1 with TRBJ1-3, with D possibly matching TRBD1 (6 bases). Trimming stripped 0 bases from V and 3 bases from J, with 9 bases between. This CDR3 contains 14 residues. The germline gives CDR1 DFQATT, CDR2 SNEGSKA (reference sequence).

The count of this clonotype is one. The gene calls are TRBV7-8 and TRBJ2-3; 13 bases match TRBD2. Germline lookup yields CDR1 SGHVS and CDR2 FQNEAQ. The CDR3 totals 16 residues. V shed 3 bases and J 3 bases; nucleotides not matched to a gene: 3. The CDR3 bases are TGTGCCAGCAGCTTTACTAGCGGGAGGGGTACAGATACGCAGTATTTT. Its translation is CASSFTSGRGTDTQYF. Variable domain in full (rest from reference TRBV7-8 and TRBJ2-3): GAGVSQSPRYKVAKRGQDVALRCDPISGHVSLFWYQQALGQGPEFLTYFQNEAQLDKSGLPSDRFFAERPEGSVSTLKIQRTQQEDSAVYLCASSFTSGRGTDTQYFGPGTRLTVL.

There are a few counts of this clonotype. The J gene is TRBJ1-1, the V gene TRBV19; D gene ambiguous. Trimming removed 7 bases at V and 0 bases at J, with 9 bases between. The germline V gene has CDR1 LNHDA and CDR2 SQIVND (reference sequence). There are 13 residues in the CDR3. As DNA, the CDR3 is TGTGCCAGTATAAGGGAACTGAACACTGAAGCTTTCTTT. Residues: CASIRELNTEAFF.

The CDR3 coding sequence is TGCGCCAGCAGCTTTATAAACCCGGACAGGCCTGGGGCCAACGTCCTGACTTTC. It codes for CASSFINPDRPGANVLTF. This chain links TRBV5-1 with TRBJ2-6; 7 nucleotides match TRBD1. The CDR3 extends over 18 amino acids. The junction had 10 bases not matched to a gene; V was cut back by 2 bases and J by 2 bases. Germline lookup yields CDR1 SGHRS and CDR2 YFSETQ.

CDR3 coding DNA: TGTGCCAGCAGTTTTTCGAGCGGGAGACCTGGGGCCAACGTCCTGACTTTC. Translated, it gives CASSFSSGRPGANVLTF. The chain is built from TRBV12-3 or TRBV12-4 and TRBJ2-6; TRBD2 aligns across 8 bases. V was clipped by 3 bases and J by 2 bases; unmatched bases: 6. The CDR3 spans 17 residues.

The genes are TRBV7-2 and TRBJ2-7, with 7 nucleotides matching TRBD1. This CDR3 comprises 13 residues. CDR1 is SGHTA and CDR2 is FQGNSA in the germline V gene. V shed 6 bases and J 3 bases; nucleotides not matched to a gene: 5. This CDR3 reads CASRGDRVYEQYF. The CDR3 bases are TGTGCCAGCAGGGGGGACAGAGTCTACGAGCAGTACTTC. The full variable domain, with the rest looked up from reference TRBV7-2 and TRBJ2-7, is GAGVSQSPSNKVTEKGKDVELRCDPISGHTALYWYRQSLGQGLEFLIYFQGNSAPDKSGLPSDRFSAERTGGSVSTLTIQRTQQEDSAVYLCASRGDRVYEQYFGPGTRLTVT.

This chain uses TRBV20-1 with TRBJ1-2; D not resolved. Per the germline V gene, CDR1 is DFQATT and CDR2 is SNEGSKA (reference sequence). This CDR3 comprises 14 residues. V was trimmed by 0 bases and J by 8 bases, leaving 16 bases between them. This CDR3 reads CSARDLGVSGGYTF. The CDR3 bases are TGCAGTGCTAGAGATCTTGGAGTATCGGGCGGCTACACCTTC.

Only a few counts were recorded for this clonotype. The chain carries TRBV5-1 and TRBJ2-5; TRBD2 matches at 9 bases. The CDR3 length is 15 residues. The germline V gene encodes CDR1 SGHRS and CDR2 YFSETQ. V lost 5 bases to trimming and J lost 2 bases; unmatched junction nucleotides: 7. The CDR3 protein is CASSQSSGIQETQYF. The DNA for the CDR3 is TGCGCCAGCAGTCAGTCTAGCGGGATTCAAGAGACCCAGTACTTC.

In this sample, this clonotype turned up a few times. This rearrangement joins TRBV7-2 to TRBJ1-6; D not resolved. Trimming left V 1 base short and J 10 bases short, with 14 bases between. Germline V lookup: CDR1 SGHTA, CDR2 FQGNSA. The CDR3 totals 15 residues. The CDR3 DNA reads TGTGCCAGCAGCTTAGAGGGTGGGCGGGTCTCACCCCTCCACTTT. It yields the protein CASSLEGGRVSPLHF.

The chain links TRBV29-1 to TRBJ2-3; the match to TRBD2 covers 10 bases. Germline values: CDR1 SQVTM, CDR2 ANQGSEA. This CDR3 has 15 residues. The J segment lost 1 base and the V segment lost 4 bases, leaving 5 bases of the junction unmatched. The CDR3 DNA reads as TGCAGCGTTGTCTCAGGGACTAGCGGCACAGATACGCAGTATTTT. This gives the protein CSVVSGTSGTDTQYF.

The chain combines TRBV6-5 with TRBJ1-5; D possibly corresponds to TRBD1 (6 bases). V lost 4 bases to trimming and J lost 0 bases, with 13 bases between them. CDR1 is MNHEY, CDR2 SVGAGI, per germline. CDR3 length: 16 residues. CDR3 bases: TGTGCCAGCAGTTCGCGGACAGTCTATAGCAATCAGCCCCAGCATTTT. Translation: CASSSRTVYSNQPQHF.

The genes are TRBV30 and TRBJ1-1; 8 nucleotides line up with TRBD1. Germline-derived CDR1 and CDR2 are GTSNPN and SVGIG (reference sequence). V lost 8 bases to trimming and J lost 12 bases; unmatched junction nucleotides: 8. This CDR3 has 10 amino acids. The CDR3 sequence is CAAYQGATFF. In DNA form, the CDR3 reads TGTGCCGCCTATCAGGGGGCGACTTTCTTT.

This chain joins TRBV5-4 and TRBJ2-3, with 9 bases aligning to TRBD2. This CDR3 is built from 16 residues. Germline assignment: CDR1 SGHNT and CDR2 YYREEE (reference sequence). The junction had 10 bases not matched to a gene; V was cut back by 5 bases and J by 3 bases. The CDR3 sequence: CASRSSGILLTDTQYF. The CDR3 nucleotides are TGTGCCAGCAGGTCTAGCGGGATCCTGTTGACAGATACGCAGTATTTT. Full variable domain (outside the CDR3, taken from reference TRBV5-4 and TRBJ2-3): ETGVTQSPTHLIKTRGQQVTLRCSSQSGHNTVSWYQQALGQGPQFIFQYYREEENGRGNFPPRFSGLQFPNYSSELNVNALELDDSALYLCASRSSGILLTDTQYFGPGTRLTVL.

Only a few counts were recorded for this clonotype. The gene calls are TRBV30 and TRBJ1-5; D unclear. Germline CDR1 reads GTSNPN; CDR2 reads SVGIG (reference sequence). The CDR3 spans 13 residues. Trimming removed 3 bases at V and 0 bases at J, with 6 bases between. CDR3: CAWSDDSNQPQHF. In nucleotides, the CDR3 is TGTGCCTGGAGCGACGATAGCAATCAGCCCCAGCATTTT.

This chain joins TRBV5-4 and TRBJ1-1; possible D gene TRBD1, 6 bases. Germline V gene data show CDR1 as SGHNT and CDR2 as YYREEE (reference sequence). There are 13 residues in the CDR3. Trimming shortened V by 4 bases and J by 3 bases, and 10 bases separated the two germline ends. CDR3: CASSTGSYTEAFF. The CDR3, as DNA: TGTGCCAGCAGCACAGGGTCGTACACTGAAGCTTTCTTT.

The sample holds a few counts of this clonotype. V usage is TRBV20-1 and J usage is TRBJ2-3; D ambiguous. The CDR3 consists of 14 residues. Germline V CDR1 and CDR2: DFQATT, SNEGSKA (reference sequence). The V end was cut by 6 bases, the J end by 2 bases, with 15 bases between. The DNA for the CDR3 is TGCAGTGCCTTCGACGGCGGATCCACAGATACGCAGTATTTT. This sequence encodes CSAFDGGSTDTQYF.

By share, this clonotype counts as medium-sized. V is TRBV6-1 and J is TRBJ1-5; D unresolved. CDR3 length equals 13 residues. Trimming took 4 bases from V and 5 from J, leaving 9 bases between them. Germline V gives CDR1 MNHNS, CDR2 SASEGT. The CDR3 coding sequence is TGTGCCAGCAGTGGGGGTCGCGATCAGCCCCAGCATTTT. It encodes CASSGGRDQPQHF.

The CDR3 loop is CASSRQGGEQFF. Here the CDR3 DNA reads TGTGCCAGCAGCCGACAGGGAGGTGAGCAGTTCTTC. V gene TRBV7-8 combines with J gene TRBJ2-1, with D tentatively TRBD1 (7 bases). The V end was cut by 5 bases, the J end by 9 bases, with 11 bases between. Germline values: CDR1 SGHVS, CDR2 FQNEAQ. The CDR3 length is 12 residues.

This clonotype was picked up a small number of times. The CDR3 spells CASSPPPGDPDQPQHF. For the CDR3, the DNA is TGTGCCAGCTCACCACCTCCGGGGGATCCCGATCAGCCCCAGCATTTT. This chain joins TRBV18 and TRBJ1-5; a weak D match, TRBD1 (5 bases). Trimming pared 0 bases from V and 5 bases from J, leaving 14 bases between. Germline assignment: CDR1 KGHSH and CDR2 LQKENI. The CDR3 extends over 16 amino acids.

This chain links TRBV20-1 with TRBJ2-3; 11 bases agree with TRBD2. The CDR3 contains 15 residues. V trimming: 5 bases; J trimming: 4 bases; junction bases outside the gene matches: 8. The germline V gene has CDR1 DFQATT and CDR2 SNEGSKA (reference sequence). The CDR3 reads CSAGQTSGISDTQYF. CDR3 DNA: TGCAGTGCTGGTCAGACTAGCGGGATTTCAGATACGCAGTATTTT.

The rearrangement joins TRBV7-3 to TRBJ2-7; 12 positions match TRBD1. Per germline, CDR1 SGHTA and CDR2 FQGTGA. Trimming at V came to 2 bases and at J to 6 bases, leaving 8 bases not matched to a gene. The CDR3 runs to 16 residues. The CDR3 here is CASSLHAGQGASEQYF. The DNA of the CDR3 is TGTGCCAGCAGCTTACACGCGGGACAGGGGGCATCCGAGCAGTACTTC.

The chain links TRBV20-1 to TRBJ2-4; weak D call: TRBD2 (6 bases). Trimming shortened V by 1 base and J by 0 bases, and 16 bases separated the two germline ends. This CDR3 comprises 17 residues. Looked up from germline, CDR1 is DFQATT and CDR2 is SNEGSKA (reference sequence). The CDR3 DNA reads TGCAGTGCTAGAGGTTGGACTAATAGTATAGCCAAAAACATTCAGTACTTC. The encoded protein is CSARGWTNSIAKNIQYF.

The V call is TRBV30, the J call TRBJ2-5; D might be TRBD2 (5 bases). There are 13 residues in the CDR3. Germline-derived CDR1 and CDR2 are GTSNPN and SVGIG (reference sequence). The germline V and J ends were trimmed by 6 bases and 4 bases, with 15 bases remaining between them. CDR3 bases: TGTGCCTGCCTCCGGGGATCAGGAGAGACCCAGTACTTC. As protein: CACLRGSGETQYF.

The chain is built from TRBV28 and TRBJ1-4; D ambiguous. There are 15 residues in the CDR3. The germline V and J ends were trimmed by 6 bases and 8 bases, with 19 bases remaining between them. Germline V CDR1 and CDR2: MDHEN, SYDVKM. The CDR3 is CASSLNLGHREKLFF. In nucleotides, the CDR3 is TGTGCCAGCAGCCTTAACTTGGGCCACAGAGAAAAACTGTTTTTT.

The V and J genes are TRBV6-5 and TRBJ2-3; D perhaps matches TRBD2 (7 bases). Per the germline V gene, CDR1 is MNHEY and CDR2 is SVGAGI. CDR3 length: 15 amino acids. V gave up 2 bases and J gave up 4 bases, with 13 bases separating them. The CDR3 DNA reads TGTGCCAGCAGTTACGGTTGGGGGGGCGCAGATACGCAGTATTTT. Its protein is CASSYGWGGADTQYF.

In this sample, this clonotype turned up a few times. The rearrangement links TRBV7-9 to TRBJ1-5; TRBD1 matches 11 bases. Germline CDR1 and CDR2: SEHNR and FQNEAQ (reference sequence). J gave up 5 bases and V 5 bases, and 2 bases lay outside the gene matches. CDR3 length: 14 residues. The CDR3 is CASSQGQGDQPQHF. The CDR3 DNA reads TGTGCCAGCAGCCAGGGACAGGGGGATCAGCCCCAGCATTTT.

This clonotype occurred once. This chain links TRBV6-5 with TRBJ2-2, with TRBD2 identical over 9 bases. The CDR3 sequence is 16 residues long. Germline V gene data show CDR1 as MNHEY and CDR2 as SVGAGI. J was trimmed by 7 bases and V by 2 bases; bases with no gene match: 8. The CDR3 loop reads CASSYSSSGIGGELFF. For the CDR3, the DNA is TGTGCCAGCAGTTACAGTTCTAGCGGGATTGGCGGGGAGCTGTTTTTT.

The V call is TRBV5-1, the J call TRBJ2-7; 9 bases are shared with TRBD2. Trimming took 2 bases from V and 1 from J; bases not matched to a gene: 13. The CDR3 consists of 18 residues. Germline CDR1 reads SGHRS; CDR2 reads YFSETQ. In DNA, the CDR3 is TGCGCCAGCAGCTTCGGTCCTAGCGGGACTCAGACTTCCTACGAGCAGTACTTC. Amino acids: CASSFGPSGTQTSYEQYF.

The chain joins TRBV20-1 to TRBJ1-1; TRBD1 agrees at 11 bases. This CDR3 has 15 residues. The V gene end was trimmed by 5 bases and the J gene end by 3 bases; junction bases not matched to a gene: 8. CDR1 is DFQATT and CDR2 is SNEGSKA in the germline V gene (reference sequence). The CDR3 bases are TGCAGTGCTCCCGGACAGGGGGCGGGGGACACTGAAGCTTTCTTT. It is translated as CSAPGQGAGDTEAFF.

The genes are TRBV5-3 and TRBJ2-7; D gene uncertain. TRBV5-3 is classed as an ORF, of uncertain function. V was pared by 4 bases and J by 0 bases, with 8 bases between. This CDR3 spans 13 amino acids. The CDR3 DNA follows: TGTGCCAGAAGCCCAGACATCTCCTACGAGCAGTACTTC. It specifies CARSPDISYEQYF.